These T cell receptor beta chains were read from a single sample in a study of cytomegalovirus exposure and HLA in healthy donors. Method: immunoSEQ multiplex PCR; TCRdb's copy keeps in-frame clones and lacks some. The profile shows under 200,000 clones, approximately 78% of them singletons. Sequencing input: PBMCs. The source is a woman between 18 and 30 years old in good health and CMV-seronegative. Both conserved end residues are part of each CDR3. D genes are given only for firm matches. For some rows the clone size is stated as once, few or many, or as a class when expanded; others skip it.

abundance,v_gene,d_gene,j_gene,CDR3aa,CDR3nt
few,TRBV9,-,TRBJ1-2,CASSYQQSPNYGYTF,TGTGCCAGCAGCTACCAACAGTCTCCTAACTATGGCTACACCTTC
-,TRBV19,-,TRBJ1-3,CASSIMSAGNTIYF,TGTGCCAGTAGTATCATGTCGGCTGGAAACACCATATATTTT
-,TRBV27,TRBD1,TRBJ1-2,CASSHNRQGLGYTF,TGTGCCAGCAGCCACAATCGACAGGGTCTCGGCTACACCTTC
-,TRBV7-9,-,TRBJ2-5,CASSLSSDPEETQYF,TGTGCCAGCAGCTTATCGTCAGATCCGGAGGAGACCCAGTACTTC
-,TRBV5-4,-,TRBJ1-2,CASSLQPSGAGDGYTF,TGTGCCAGCTCACTTCAACCCTCGGGGGCGGGGGATGGCTACACCTTC
-,TRBV28,-,TRBJ2-1,CAGGRAMNEQFF,TGTGCCGGCGGCAGGGCAATGAATGAGCAGTTCTTC
-,TRBV7-2,-,TRBJ2-7,CASSYQHEPGLNYEQYF,TGTGCCAGCAGCTATCAACACGAGCCGGGACTGAACTACGAGCAGTACTTC
few,TRBV2,-,TRBJ1-4,CASSGQRNEKLFF,TGTGCCAGCAGTGGACAGAGAAATGAAAAACTGTTTTTT
-,TRBV7-9,TRBD2,TRBJ2-3,CASSPRLAGSTDTQYF,TGTGCCAGCAGCCCCCGACTAGCGGGGAGCACAGATACGCAGTATTTT
few,TRBV6-6,TRBD1,TRBJ1-1,CASSSTRDRPFF,TGTGCCAGCAGTTCAACTCGGGACAGGCCTTTCTTT
few,TRBV6-5,TRBD1,TRBJ1-1,CASSGQGNTEAFF,TGTGCCAGCAGTGGACAGGGCAACACTGAAGCTTTCTTT
-,TRBV28,-,TRBJ1-1,CASFWNTEAFF,TGTGCCAGCTTCTGGAACACTGAAGCTTTCTTT
-,TRBV11-3,-,TRBJ2-1,CASSLNGETYNEQFF,TGTGCCAGCAGCTTAAACGGTGAAACCTACAATGAGCAGTTCTTC
-,TRBV5-1,-,TRBJ2-4,CASSLTGWSPKNIQYF,TGCGCCAGCAGCTTGACAGGGTGGTCCCCCAAAAACATTCAGTACTTC
-,TRBV27,TRBD1,TRBJ1-1,CASSYDRGGYTEAFF,TGTGCCAGCAGTTACGACAGGGGGGGGTACACTGAAGCTTTCTTT